This TCR beta chain was captured in a study of cytomegalovirus exposure and HLA in healthy donors. Study-wide results and caveats: Most TCR beta V segments were productive about 87% or about 30% of the time in an earlier analysis. Cytomegalovirus status, reportedly, was diagnosed with high specificity and sensitivity by the classifier. Later findings reportedly placed an Asian-associated ancestry cluster below the approximately 630-donor mean for N-insertions.

Comments on this clone: Its antigen is not identified.

In the PCR, 60 Vbeta and 13 Jbeta primers were used. Clones were read by immunoSEQ multiplex PCR, and TCRdb kept only the in-frame ones, dropping some. The sample carries over 200,000 clones, about 72% recorded once. The CDR3 consists of 15 residues. V gave up 6 bases and J gave up 5 bases; unmatched junction bases: 6. Germline CDR1 WNHNN, CDR2 SYGVQD (reference sequence). The specimen was PBMCs. The TCR sequence derives from a male donor in good health and CMV-seronegative. The chain is built from TRBV10-1 and TRBJ2-2; 10 bases agree with TRBD2. CDR3 nucleotide sequence: TGCGCCAGCAGCAAAGGACTAGCGGCTACCGGGGAGCTGTTTTTT. It specifies CASSKGLAATGELFF.